The sequence of this TCR beta chain was determined in a study of cytomegalovirus exposure and HLA in healthy donors. Study in general: An analysis done earlier identified 95 million to 140 million unique TCR beta sequences from around 180 million T cells. Broader study findings: For TCR beta chains, V- and J-gene trimming was later linked to a missense DCLRE1C variant. It was reported that the classifier diagnosed cytomegalovirus status with high specificity and sensitivity in both the original and validation cohorts. Several of the most significant clusters appeared, in a later analysis, to be linked to common viral pathogens.

A word on this clone: Its antigen is unidentified.

The primer mix had 60 Vbeta and 13 Jbeta primers. Assay used: immunoSEQ multiplex PCR; TCRdb lists only in-frame clones, some missing. The sample shows 120,000 to 150,000 clones, 60% to 85% of them seen only once. Per the germline V gene, CDR1 is SGHRS and CDR2 is YFSETQ. V was cut by 3 bases and J by 1 base, with 12 bases left in between. The CDR3 is 15 amino acids. Sequenced input: PBMCs. The chain is built from TRBV5-1 and TRBJ2-3, with a possible D match to TRBD2 (5 bases). The source of this sequence is a middle-aged man in good health and CMV-seropositive. Here the CDR3 DNA reads TGCGCCAGCAGCTATCGACTATCCCGCACAGATACGCAGTATTTT. Its protein is CASSYRLSRTDTQYF.